Below are 8 T cell receptor beta chains sequenced from a single sample in a study of radiotherapy plus CTLA-4 blockade in lung cancer. The table came from immunoSEQ multiplex PCR; TCRdb's copy has only in-frame clones and leaves some out. The sample has 80,000 to 95,000 clones, roughly four fifths seen once. The sample here was peripheral blood, taken from a patient treated with radiotherapy plus ipilimumab. All receptors derive from a human donor with non-small cell lung cancer who had stable disease on radiotherapy plus ipilimumab.

This clone appeared a few times. The chain combines TRBV6-1 with TRBJ2-7, with D perhaps matching TRBD1 (6 bases). V lost 4 bases, J lost 0 bases, and 10 bases lay in between. Germline values: CDR1 MNHNS, CDR2 SASEGT. This CDR3 spans 14 amino acids. The CDR3 region is CASSGQGGSYEQYF. The CDR3 bases are TGTGCCAGCAGTGGGCAAGGGGGCTCCTACGAGCAGTACTTC.

This sequence joins TRBV13 and TRBJ2-1; D is unclear. This CDR3 has 15 amino acids. Trimming shortened V by 5 bases and J by 2 bases, and 13 bases separated the two germline ends. Germline assignment: CDR1 PRHDT and CDR2 FYEKMQ (reference sequence). CDR3 sequence: CASSLPAFAYNEQFF. CDR3 DNA sequence: TGTGCCAGCAGCCTCCCCGCTTTCGCCTACAATGAGCAGTTCTTC.

The rearrangement uses TRBV28 and TRBJ2-7, with TRBD1 matching 9 bases. The CDR3 consists of 15 residues. Losses at the gene ends were 6 bases for V and 4 bases for J; bases not matched to a gene: 10. CDR1 and CDR2 from the germline V gene are MDHEN and SYDVKM. Here the CDR3 reads CASRPTGTGRYEQYF. CDR3 sequence (DNA): TGTGCCAGCAGACCGACCGGGACAGGGAGATACGAGCAGTACTTC.

This clone turned up a few times. This chain joins TRBV28 and TRBJ1-1; D gene unclear. V lost 5 bases and J lost 2, with 9 bases in between. Per the germline V gene, CDR1 is MDHEN and CDR2 is SYDVKM. The CDR3 extends over 13 amino acids. CDR3 residues: CASSLTPNTEAFF. For the CDR3, the DNA is TGTGCCAGCAGTCTAACACCTAACACTGAAGCTTTCTTT. Combining the CDR3 with reference TRBV28 and TRBJ1-1 gives the whole variable domain DVKVTQSSRYLVKRTGEKVFLECVQDMDHENMFWYRQDPGLGLRLIYFSYDVKMKEKGDIPEGYSVSREKKERFSLILESASTNQTSMYLCASSLTPNTEAFFGQGTRLTVV.

The CDR3 loop reads CASSFWTGSSYEQYF. CDR3 coding DNA: TGTGCCAGCAGCTTCTGGACGGGGAGCTCCTACGAGCAGTACTTC. The chain recombines TRBV5-5 with TRBJ2-7; D may be TRBD2 (5 bases). CDR3 size: 15 residues. The V gene lost 2 bases and the J gene lost 0 bases, with 12 bases spanning the gap. In germline, CDR1 is SGHKS, CDR2 YYEKEE (reference sequence).

As regards this clone: Other DNA sequences of this sample code for an identical CDR3. The rearrangement joins TRBV28 to TRBJ1-2; D is ambiguous. The V gene lost 1 base and the J gene lost 2 bases, with 2 bases spanning the gap. Germline-derived CDR1 and CDR2 are MDHEN and SYDVKM. The CDR3 spans 12 residues. The CDR3 coding sequence is TGTGCCAGCAGTTTATTGAACTATGGCTACACCTTC. Its protein product is CASSLLNYGYTF.

The chain couples TRBV5-5 to TRBJ1-4; D perhaps matches TRBD1 (5 bases). Trimming removed 5 bases from V and 0 bases from J, with 11 bases in between. Germline V gene lookup returns CDR1 SGHKS and CDR2 YYEKEE (reference sequence). The CDR3 covers 15 residues. This CDR3 reads CASSRQGATNEKLFF. CDR3 in DNA: TGTGCCAGCAGTCGGCAGGGAGCAACTAATGAAAAACTGTTTTTT.

V gene TRBV5-4 combines with J gene TRBJ2-7; no reliable D call. The CDR3 has 16 amino acids. V gave up 0 bases and J gave up 3 bases, with 16 bases separating them. Germline-derived CDR1 and CDR2 are SGHNT and YYREEE (reference sequence). CDR3: CASSLGATPRLYEQYF. CDR3 DNA: TGTGCCAGCAGCTTGGGGGCGACACCCCGTCTCTACGAGCAGTACTTC. Full variable domain (remainder filled in from reference TRBV5-4 and TRBJ2-7): ETGVTQSPTHLIKTRGQQVTLRCSSQSGHNTVSWYQQALGQGPQFIFQYYREEENGRGNFPPRFSGLQFPNYSSELNVNALELDDSALYLCASSLGATPRLYEQYFGPGTRLTVT.